These 3 T cell receptor beta chains were all obtained from the same sample, sequenced in a study of cytomegalovirus exposure and HLA in healthy donors. PCR was performed using 60 Vbeta and 13 Jbeta primers. The protocol was immunoSEQ multiplex PCR, while the TCRdb copy is restricted to in-frame clones and leaves out a portion. Found here are 30,000 to 40,000 clones, 65% to 90% of them singletons; the top ten hold 3.6%. The sample taken for sequencing was PBMCs. Receptors were obtained from a woman between 18 and 30 years old in good health and CMV-seronegative.

As concerns this clone: The sample carries other DNA sequences with the same CDR3. The CDR3: CASSDWDRQNTQYF. For the CDR3, the DNA is TGTGCCAGCAGTGATTGGGACAGGCAAAATACGCAGTATTTT. This sequence joins TRBV6-1 and TRBJ2-3; 8 nucleotides line up with TRBD1. CDR3 size: 14 residues. The germline gives CDR1 MNHNS, CDR2 SASEGT. Trimming took 3 bases from V and 7 from J; bases not matched to a gene: 6.

The rearrangement uses TRBV5-6 and TRBJ2-7; the D is unclear. This CDR3 contains 13 residues. V lost 4 bases and J lost 1, with 9 bases in between. CDR1 SGHDT and CDR2 YYEEEE come from the germline V gene. The CDR3 DNA reads as TGTGCCAGCAGCGCCCCCGAGTCCTACGAGCAGTACTTC. Residues: CASSAPESYEQYF.

J is TRBJ2-2 and V is TRBV21-1; TRBD2, the table's D call, was not compared with the DNA. TRBV21-1 has pseudogene status. This CDR3 has 17 amino acids. CDR3 nucleotide sequence: TGTGCCAGCAGCAACCCAAGGACTAGCAGTAACACCGGGGAGCTGTTTTTT. Its translation is CASSNPRTSSNTGELFF.